This T cell receptor (beta chain) was recorded in a study of post-analysis software for immune sequencing data. About the study: Relapsing-remitting, secondary progressive and progressive-relapsing courses of multiple sclerosis were included. Points from the study as a whole: Among about 5 TRBV segments more frequent in patients than controls were TRBV5-6, TRBV5-1 and TRBV20-1. Multiple sclerosis patients showed significantly lower normalized Chao1 diversity than controls did. Samples sharing a preparation batch grouped tightly together when assessed by F measure.

Presence of unique molecular identifiers characterized the TCR beta cDNA libraries. Researchers reported 550,000 or so cDNA molecules coming from roughly 0.93 to 9.6 million T cells. From the PCR reads, TCRdb called clonotypes with MiXCR, one entry per CDR3 protein. The profile shows 250,000 to 300,000 distinct CDR3 sequences, 36% of them singletons. This clonotype was recorded at least ten times. The antigen is not known. The CDR3 consists of 16 residues. Between the trimmed V and J ends, which lost 0 bases and 2 bases, there was a span of 13 bases. Germline lookup yields CDR1 LGHNA and CDR2 YNFKEQ. The chain has TRBV4-2 and TRBJ2-5, with D possibly being TRBD1 or TRBD2 (6 bases each). The TCR originated in a girl between 5 and 17 years old with multiple sclerosis. Sequencing was done on a sample of blood. CDR3 in amino acids: CASSQDPGAGQETQYF. CDR3 bases: TGTGCCAGCAGCCAAGATCCGGGGGCAGGTCAAGAGACCCAGTACTTC.